The entry that follows covers one TCR beta chain sequence. Amplified TCR beta CDR3 regions derived from RNA transcripts. During a first-round RT-PCR of the TCR CDR3, the HTBI primer set was used. TCRdb reanalysed the multiplex PCR reads using MiXCR and keeps one entry per CDR3 protein. The sample contains about 640,000 distinct CDR3 sequences, less than 25% of which appear only once. The CDR3 runs 18 residues. Trimming took 6 bases from V and 0 from J, leaving 23 bases between them. These data originate in a study of T cells in Graves' hyperthyroidism and ophthalmopathy. For the study at large: It was at initial diagnosis, before any treatment, that peripheral blood was collected.

PBMCs were obtained from approximately 10 ml fresh peripheral blood. The rearrangement joins TRBV12-3 or TRBV12-4 to TRBJ1-1, with D tentatively TRBD1 (5 bases). The sequencing sample was made of blood. This TCR was recovered from a man aged 25-40 years with Graves' ophthalmopathy. The CDR3 nucleotides are TGTGCCAGCAGGCCTCCGAGTACAGGACAACGAGTGAACACTGAAGCTTTCTTT. The encoded protein is CASRPPSTGQRVNTEAFF.